One sample yielded the 10 T cell receptor beta chains listed below, sequenced in a study of blood T cell repertoires in COVID-19. Libraries were prepared by immunoSEQ multiplex PCR; TCRdb keeps only in-frame clonotypes and omits some of them. The table shows around 50,000 clones, with around 73% occurring only once. Specimen: PBMCs or T cells enriched from blood (not recorded which). These receptor sequences come from a woman in her fifties or sixties with acute COVID-19.

The V gene is TRBV12-3 or TRBV12-4, the J gene TRBJ2-7; perhaps TRBD2 as D (6 bases). V lost 3 bases to trimming and J lost 5 bases, with 8 bases between them. This CDR3 is 12 amino acids long. CDR3 residues: CASSFGRNEQYF. The DNA of the CDR3 is TGTGCCAGCAGTTTTGGGAGGAACGAGCAGTACTTC.

This clone was recorded once. V is TRBV9 and J is TRBJ2-1; 9 positions match TRBD2. The CDR3 totals 16 residues. J gave up 8 bases and V 0 bases, and 9 bases lay outside the gene matches. Germline values: CDR1 SGDLS, CDR2 YYNGEE. CDR3: CASSVVAGGPFYEQFF. The CDR3 DNA reads as TGTGCCAGCAGCGTAGTTGCGGGGGGGCCGTTTTATGAGCAGTTCTTC.

V usage is TRBV4-1 and J usage is TRBJ1-3; 7 positions agree with TRBD1. This CDR3 is 17 amino acids long. The J segment lost 3 bases and the V segment lost 3 bases, leaving 11 bases of the junction unmatched. The germline V gene encodes CDR1 MGHRA and CDR2 YSYEKL. CDR3 sequence: CASSQPLRGLGGNTIYF. The CDR3 region has the DNA TGCGCCAGCAGCCAGCCGCTAAGGGGGCTAGGTGGAAACACCATATATTTT.

The chain has TRBV12-5 and TRBJ2-7; D gene unclear. This CDR3 is built from 13 residues. CDR1 is LGHNT and CDR2 is FRNRAP in the germline V gene. Trimming pared 5 bases from V and 6 bases from J, leaving 14 bases between. CDR3 nucleotides: TGTGCTAGTGGTCTCGACTTACCCCCCGAGCAGTACTTC. This sequence encodes CASGLDLPPEQYF.

V gene TRBV4-2 combines with J gene TRBJ1-2; TRBD1 is a possible D gene (6 bases). This CDR3 is 14 amino acids long. The germline V gene encodes CDR1 LGHNA and CDR2 YNFKEQ. With 5 bases removed from V and 6 bases from J, the gap between germline ends came to 16 bases. Written as DNA, the CDR3 is TGTGCCAGCAGCTCATTAACAGGGTCACATGGCTACACCTTC. Translating gives CASSSLTGSHGYTF.

This chain connects TRBV21-1 to TRBJ1-6; the D call of TRBD1 is as the table states it, not checked on the DNA. TRBV21-1 is a pseudogene. CDR3 length: 16 amino acids. CDR3 in amino acids: CASSKVIGTGDSPLHF. The CDR3 DNA reads TGTGCCAGCAGCAAAGTGATCGGGACAGGGGATTCACCCCTCCACTTT.

V usage is TRBV7-3 and J usage is TRBJ2-5; weak D call: TRBD2 (6 bases). This CDR3 has 15 residues. Trimming left V 5 bases short and J 5 bases short, with 18 bases between. Per the germline V gene, CDR1 is SGHTA and CDR2 is FQGTGA. The CDR3 DNA is TGTGCCAGCAGCCTCTCGGGACTCCATGGGGAGACCCAGTACTTC. Protein: CASSLSGLHGETQYF.

V and J are TRBV10-2 and TRBJ1-4, with 7 bases matching TRBD1. V lost 2 bases, J lost 8 bases, and 5 bases stayed unmatched. The CDR3 spans 14 residues. Germline V lookup: CDR1 WSHSY, CDR2 SAAADI. CDR3 sequence reads: CASSEGTAQEKLFF. DNA of the CDR3: TGCGCCAGCAGTGAGGGGACAGCGCAAGAAAAACTGTTTTTT.

V and J are TRBV5-6 and TRBJ1-5; D not certain. Germline V gene data show CDR1 as SGHDT and CDR2 as YYEEEE. V was pared by 3 bases and J by 7 bases, with 14 bases between. There are 14 residues in the CDR3. The chain's CDR3 is CASSSWAVDQPQHF. DNA for the CDR3: TGTGCCAGCAGCTCCTGGGCAGTCGACCAGCCCCAGCATTTT.

This clone was recorded only once. The J gene is TRBJ2-1, the V gene TRBV11-1; 9 bases line up with TRBD2. V lost 6 bases, J lost 6 bases, and 9 bases stayed unmatched. The CDR3 is made up of 15 amino acids. Germline V lookup: CDR1 SGHAT, CDR2 FQDESV (reference sequence). In DNA, the CDR3 is TGTGCCAGCAGGCTTAGCGGGGGCCCCCGCAATGAGCAGTTCTTC. Amino acid sequence: CASRLSGGPRNEQFF.